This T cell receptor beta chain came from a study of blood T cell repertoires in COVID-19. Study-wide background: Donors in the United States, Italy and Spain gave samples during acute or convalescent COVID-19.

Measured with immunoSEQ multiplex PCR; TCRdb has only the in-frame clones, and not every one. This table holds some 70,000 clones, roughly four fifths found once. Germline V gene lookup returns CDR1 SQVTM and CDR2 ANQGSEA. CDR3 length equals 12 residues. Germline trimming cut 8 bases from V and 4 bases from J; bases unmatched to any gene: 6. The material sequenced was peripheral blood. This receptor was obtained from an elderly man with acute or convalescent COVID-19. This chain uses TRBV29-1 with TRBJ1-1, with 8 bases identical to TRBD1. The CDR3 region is CSLRTGSTEAFF. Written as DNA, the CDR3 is TGCAGCCTGAGGACAGGGAGCACTGAAGCTTTCTTT.